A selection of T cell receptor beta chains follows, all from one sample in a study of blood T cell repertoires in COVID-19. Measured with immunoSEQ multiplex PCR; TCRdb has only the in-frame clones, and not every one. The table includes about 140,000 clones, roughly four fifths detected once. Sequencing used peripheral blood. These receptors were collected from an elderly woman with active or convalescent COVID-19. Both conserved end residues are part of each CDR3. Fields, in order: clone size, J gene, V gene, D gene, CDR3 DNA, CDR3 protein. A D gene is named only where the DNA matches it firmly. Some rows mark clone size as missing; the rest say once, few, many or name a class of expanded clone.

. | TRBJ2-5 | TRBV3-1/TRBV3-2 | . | TGTGCCAGCAGCCCGGGACTGCAAGAGACCCAGTACTTC | CASSPGLQETQYF
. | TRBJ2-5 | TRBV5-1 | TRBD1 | TGCGCCAGCAGCTCCGTTGGACAGGGGGAAGAGACCCAGTACTTC | CASSSVGQGEETQYF
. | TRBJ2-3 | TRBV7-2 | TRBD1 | TGTGCCAGCAGCTCCGGGACAGGGGCTAGCACAGATACGCAGTATTTT | CASSSGTGASTDTQYF
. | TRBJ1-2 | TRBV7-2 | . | TGTGCCAGCAGCCCTTTGAACAGGGCAGGCTATGGCTACACCTTC | CASSPLNRAGYGYTF
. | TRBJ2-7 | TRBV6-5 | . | TGTGCCAGCAGGCAGGGTGCAGGATCCTACGAGCAGTACTTC | CASRQGAGSYEQYF
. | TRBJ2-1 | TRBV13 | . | TGTGCCAGCAGCTTAGGCGGGGGAGATAACAATGAGCAGTTCTTC | CASSLGGGDNNEQFF
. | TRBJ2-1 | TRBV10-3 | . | TGTGCCATCAGTGAGACAGGTTACAATGAGCAGTTCTTC | CAISETGYNEQFF
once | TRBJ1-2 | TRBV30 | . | TGTGCCTGGAGTTTAGGTCAGGGGAACCGAGGCTACACCTTC | CAWSLGQGNRGYTF
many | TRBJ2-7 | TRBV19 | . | TGTGCCAGTAGTATAGGGGCAGAAACCTACGAGCAGTACTTC | CASSIGAETYEQYF
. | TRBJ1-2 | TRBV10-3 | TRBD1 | TGTGCCATCAGCCCAGGGACAGGGGGTGGCTACACCTTC | CAISPGTGGGYTF
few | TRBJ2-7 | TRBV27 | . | TGTGCCAGCAGTCCGCACGACGCGGCCTCCTCCTACGAGCAGTACTTC | CASSPHDAASSYEQYF
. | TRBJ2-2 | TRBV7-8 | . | TGTGCCAGCAGCCTCCCGACAGGAGTGAACACCGGGGAGCTGTTTTTT | CASSLPTGVNTGELFF
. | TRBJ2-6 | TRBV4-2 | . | TGTGCCAGCAGCCTGGCGGCAATTACTGGGGCCAACGTCCTGACTTTC | CASSLAAITGANVLTF
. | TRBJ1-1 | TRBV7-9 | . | TGTGCCAGCAGCTTAACGACATTTGAAGCTTTCTTT | CASSLTTFEAFF
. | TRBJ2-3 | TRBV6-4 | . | TGTGCCAGCAGTGACCGCCTAGCAGATACGCAGTATTTT | CASSDRLADTQYF
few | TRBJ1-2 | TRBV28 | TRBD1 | TGTGCCAGCAGCCAAGGGGGACAGTTTTATGGCTACACCTTC | CASSQGGQFYGYTF
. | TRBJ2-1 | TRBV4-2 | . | TGTGCCAGCAGCATATCAGGTGGGGAGGACTATGAGCAGTTCTTC | CASSISGGEDYEQFF
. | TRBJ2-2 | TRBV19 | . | TGTGCCAGTAGTCTAAACAGGAACACCGGGGAGCTGTTTTTT | CASSLNRNTGELFF
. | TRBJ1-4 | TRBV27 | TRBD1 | TGTGCCAGCAGTCCAAGGACAGGGAGTCTACAACTGTTTTTT | CASSPRTGSLQLFF
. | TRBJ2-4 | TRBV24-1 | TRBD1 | TGTGCCACCAGTGACTCCCCCTCTACAGGGGGTAAAAACATTCAGTACTTC | CATSDSPSTGGKNIQYF
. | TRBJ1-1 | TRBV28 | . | TGTGCCAGCAGCAACCAGGGTTGGACTGAAGCTTTCTTT | CASSNQGWTEAFF
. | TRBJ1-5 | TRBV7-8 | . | TGTGCCAGCAGCAAATACAGGGGCAATCAGCCCCAGCATTTT | CASSKYRGNQPQHF
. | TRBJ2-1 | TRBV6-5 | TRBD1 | TGTGCCAGCAGTTCGCCAGGGGGCTCGTACAATGAGCAGTTCTTC | CASSSPGGSYNEQFF
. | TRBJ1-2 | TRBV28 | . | TGTGCCAGCATCCGGGAGGACTATGGCTACACCTTC | CASIREDYGYTF
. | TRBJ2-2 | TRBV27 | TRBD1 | TGTGCCAGCAGTACCACAGGGGGCTGGGAGCTGTTTTTT | CASSTTGGWELFF
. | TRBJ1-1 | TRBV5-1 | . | TGCGCCAGCAGCTTGATCAATGGTGGCGGAGGAACTGAAGCTTTCTTT | CASSLINGGGGTEAFF
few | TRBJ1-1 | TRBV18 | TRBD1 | TGTGCCAGCTCCGCGACAGGGGAAAGGAGAGAAGCTTTCTTT | CASSATGERREAFF
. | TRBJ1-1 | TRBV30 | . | TGTGCCTGGAGTGTTCAAATGAACACTGAAGCTTTCTTT | CAWSVQMNTEAFF
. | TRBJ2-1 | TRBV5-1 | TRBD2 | TGCGCCAGCAGCGGGACTAGCGGGGGCAACGAGCAGTTCTTC | CASSGTSGGNEQFF
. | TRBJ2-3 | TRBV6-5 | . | TGTGCCAGCAGCCGAAGGGGTAGTGCAGATACGCAGTATTTT | CASSRRGSADTQYF
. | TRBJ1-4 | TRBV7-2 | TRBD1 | TGTGCCAGCAGCACAACCGGGACAGGGTTTGAAAAACTGTTTTTT | CASSTTGTGFEKLFF
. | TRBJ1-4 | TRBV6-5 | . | TGTGCCAGCAGTTATTCGCCCACGGCAACTAATGAAAAACTGTTTTTT | CASSYSPTATNEKLFF
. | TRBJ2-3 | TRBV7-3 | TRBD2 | TGTGCCAGCAGCAGGACTAGCGGGGGAATCCGAAGCACAGATACGCAGTATTTT | CASSRTSGGIRSTDTQYF
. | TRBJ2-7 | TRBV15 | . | TGTGCCACCAGCAGAGCAGGAGGGACCTACGAGCAGTACTTC | CATSRAGGTYEQYF
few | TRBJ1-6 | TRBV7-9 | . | TGTGCCAGCAGTTGGGGGCAGGGCTTCTCCAATTCACCCCTCCACTTT | CASSWGQGFSNSPLHF
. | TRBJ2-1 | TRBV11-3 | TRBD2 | TGTGCCAGCAGCTCTAGCGGGGGGACCTACAATGAGCAGTTCTTC | CASSSSGGTYNEQFF
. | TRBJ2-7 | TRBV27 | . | TGTGCCAGCAGTTTACAGGGTATGCCATACTCCTACGAGCAGTACTTC | CASSLQGMPYSYEQYF
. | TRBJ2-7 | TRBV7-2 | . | TGTGCCAGCAGCTTAGCGCGGGGAGCCTACGAGCAGTACTTC | CASSLARGAYEQYF
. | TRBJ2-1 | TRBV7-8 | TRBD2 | TGTGCCAGCAGCACGCTAGCGGGGGGGTCCGAGTTCTTC | CASSTLAGGSEFF
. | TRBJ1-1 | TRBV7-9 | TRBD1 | TGTGCCAGCAGCCCCCGGGACAGGGCAGAAGCTTTCTTT | CASSPRDRAEAFF
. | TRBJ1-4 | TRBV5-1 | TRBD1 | TGCGCCAGCAGACGGACAGGGGGTGAAAAACTGTTTTTT | CASRRTGGEKLFF
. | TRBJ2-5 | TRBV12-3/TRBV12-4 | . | TGTGCCAGCAGCTTTTATCGGGAGACCCAGTACTTC | CASSFYRETQYF
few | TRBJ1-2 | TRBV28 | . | TGTGCCAGCAGTTTAGTATCGGGAGTTGGTGGCTACACCTTC | CASSLVSGVGGYTF
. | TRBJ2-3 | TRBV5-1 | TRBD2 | TGCGCCAGCAGCCCCGCGGGGGGCGGATCAGATACGCAGTATTTT | CASSPAGGGSDTQYF
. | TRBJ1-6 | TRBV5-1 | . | TGCGCCAGCAGCGAACCCCGAGGACAGTCGAATTCACCCCTCCACTTT | CASSEPRGQSNSPLHF
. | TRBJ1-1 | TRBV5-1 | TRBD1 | TGCGCCAGCAGCTTCAACTCAGGGGGCGTCACTGAAGCTTTCTTT | CASSFNSGGVTEAFF
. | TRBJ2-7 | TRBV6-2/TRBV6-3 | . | TGTGCCAGCAGCCGAGGGGACATTTCCTACGAGCAGTACTTC | CASSRGDISYEQYF
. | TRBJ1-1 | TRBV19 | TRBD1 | TGTGCCAGTAGCCCGGGACAGGGAATCGCTGAAGCTTTCTTT | CASSPGQGIAEAFF
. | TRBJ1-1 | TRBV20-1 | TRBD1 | TGCAGTGCTAGTGGAGGGGGCGTAAGTAACACTGAAGCTTTCTTT | CSASGGGVSNTEAFF
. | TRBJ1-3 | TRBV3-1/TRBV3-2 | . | TGTGCCAGCAGCCCGAGGGTGGCAGCAGGAAACACCATATATTTT | CASSPRVAAGNTIYF
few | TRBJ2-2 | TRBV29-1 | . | TGCAGCGTTCTTAATCTAACCGGGGAGCTGTTTTTT | CSVLNLTGELFF
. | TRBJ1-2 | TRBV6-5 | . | TGTGCCAGCAGCAGGGATGGCTACACCTTC | CASSRDGYTF
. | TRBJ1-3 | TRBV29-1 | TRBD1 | TGCAGCGTTGATAGGGGACAGGCTGGAAACACCATATATTTT | CSVDRGQAGNTIYF
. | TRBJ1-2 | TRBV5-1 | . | TGCGCCAGCAGCTTGGAGGGGTCGTCCTATGGCTACACCTTC | CASSLEGSSYGYTF
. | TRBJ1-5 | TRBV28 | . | TGTGCCAGCAGTTTAAGGGCTCCCCGGGGGAGTCAGCCCCAGCATTTT | CASSLRAPRGSQPQHF
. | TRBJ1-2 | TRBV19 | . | TGTGCCAGTAGTGAGTCTCGTTGGGGCTACACCTTC | CASSESRWGYTF
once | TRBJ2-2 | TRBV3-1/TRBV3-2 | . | TGTGCCAGCAGCCGTGACAATTCGCTCGGGGAGCTGTTTTTT | CASSRDNSLGELFF
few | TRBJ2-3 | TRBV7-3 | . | TGTGCCAGCAGCTTAAGCTTAACAGGGCGAGATACGCAGTATTTT | CASSLSLTGRDTQYF